The 15 T cell receptor beta chains reported below all come from one sample, sequenced in a study of neurological immune-mediated disorders. TCRdb re-called the 5' RACE reads with MiXCR, one entry per CDR3 protein. The top ten clones hold under 2.5% of a sample with roughly 53,000 distinct CDR3 sequences, 7% to 10% of them seen once. Indicated time point: longitudinal time-point 3. Input material: PBMCs. The receptors stem from a woman aged 40 to 49 in good health.

This clonotype has at least ten counts. This sequence joins TRBV10-3 and TRBJ2-7; 11 bases are shared with TRBD2. With 10 bases clipped from V and 3 bases from J, the junction kept 5 bases outside the gene matches. Germline-derived CDR1 and CDR2 are ENHRY and SYGVKD. The CDR3 has 13 amino acids. CDR3 coding DNA: TGTGCCACCGGGACTAGCGGCGACTACGAGCAGTACTTC. This sequence encodes CATGTSGDYEQYF.

The V call is TRBV27, the J call TRBJ2-6, with D perhaps matching TRBD1 (5 bases). The V end lost 6 bases, the J end lost 3 bases, and 15 bases lay between the germline ends. CDR1 is MNHEY and CDR2 is SMNVEV in the germline V gene (reference sequence). The CDR3 is 16 amino acids. The CDR3 reads CASSRNWGYGANVLTF. In nucleotides, the CDR3 is TGTGCCAGCAGCCGAAACTGGGGCTATGGGGCCAACGTCCTGACTTTC. Combining the CDR3 with reference TRBV27 and TRBJ2-6 gives the whole variable domain EAQVTQNPRYLITVTGKKLTVTCSQNMNHEYMSWYRQDPGLGLRQIYYSMNVEVTDKGDVPEGYKVSRKEKRNFPLILESPSPNQTSLYFCASSRNWGYGANVLTFGAGSRLTVL.

Ten or more counts support this clonotype. The chain joins TRBV5-1 to TRBJ1-5; a possible D gene is TRBD1 (6 bases). The germline CDR1 and CDR2 sequences are SGHRS and YFSETQ. Trimming pared 0 bases from V and 4 bases from J, leaving 11 bases between. There are 15 residues in the CDR3. The CDR3 nucleotides are TGCGCCAGCAGCTTGGCCGGACAGAGTAATCAGCCCCAGCATTTT. It encodes CASSLAGQSNQPQHF. Together with reference TRBV5-1 and TRBJ1-5, the CDR3 gives the full variable domain: KAGVTQTPRYLIKTRGQQVTLSCSPISGHRSVSWYQQTPGQGLQFLFEYFSETQRNKGNFPGRFSGRQFSNSRSEMNVSTLELGDSALYLCASSLAGQSNQPQHFGDGTRLSIL.

A single count supports this clonotype. This chain joins TRBV19 and TRBJ2-5; D is unclear. The CDR3 runs 14 residues. CDR1 is LNHDA and CDR2 is SQIVND in the germline V gene (reference sequence). Trimming removed 5 bases from V and 4 bases from J, with 14 bases in between. CDR3: CASSPSTWGETQYF. The CDR3 DNA reads as TGTGCCAGTAGTCCCTCGACTTGGGGAGAGACCCAGTACTTC.

This clonotype was seen repeatedly, ten times or more. This chain links TRBV20-1 with TRBJ1-4; D might be TRBD1 (5 bases). This CDR3 is built from 14 residues. The germline V gene encodes CDR1 DFQATT and CDR2 SNEGSKA (reference sequence). Trimming took 6 bases from V and 4 from J, leaving 15 bases between them. The CDR3 sequence is CSAFVGGVNEKLFF. The CDR3 DNA sequence: TGCAGTGCGTTCGTGGGGGGGGTTAATGAAAAACTGTTTTTT.

In this sample, this clonotype turned up many times. CDR3 in amino acids: CASSLRDREAFF. CDR3 in DNA: TGTGCCAGCAGTTTAAGGGACAGAGAAGCTTTCTTT. The chain combines TRBV12-3 or TRBV12-4 with TRBJ1-1; 7 nucleotides align to TRBD1. With 2 bases clipped from V and 8 bases from J, the junction kept 2 bases outside the gene matches. The CDR3 extends over 12 amino acids.

This clonotype has ten or more counts. The chain is built from TRBV10-3 and TRBJ1-5, with D perhaps TRBD1 (6 bases). The germline CDR1 and CDR2 sequences are ENHRY and SYGVKD. The CDR3 sequence is 13 residues long. Trimming removed 5 bases at V and 4 bases at J, with 9 bases between. CDR3: CAISSGENQPQHF. Written as DNA, the CDR3 is TGTGCCATCAGTTCAGGGGAGAATCAGCCCCAGCATTTT.

This clonotype appeared many times. The V gene is TRBV5-1, the J gene TRBJ2-7; D might be TRBD1 or TRBD2, each matching 6 bases. This CDR3 region has 15 residues. Trimming took off 0 bases at V and 6 bases at J, with 16 bases between the two ends. The V gene's germline CDR1 is SGHRS and CDR2 YFSETQ. DNA for the CDR3: TGCGCCAGCAGCTTGGAAGGGGGGCGAGTGGGCGAGCAGTACTTC. Its translation is CASSLEGGRVGEQYF.

This clonotype was detected many times. The chain employs TRBV12-3 or TRBV12-4 and TRBJ2-5; D is undetermined. The CDR3 covers 14 residues. Trimming stripped 2 bases from V and 5 bases from J, with 12 bases between. CDR3 DNA sequence: TGTGCCAGCAGTTTATTTGGAGCTAGGGAGACCCAGTACTTC. Protein product: CASSLFGARETQYF.

This chain links TRBV20-1 with TRBJ2-5; D unclear. The CDR3 totals 11 residues. The germline V and J ends were trimmed by 8 bases and 4 bases, with 11 bases remaining between them. The germline V gene encodes CDR1 DFQATT and CDR2 SNEGSKA (reference sequence). This chain's CDR3 is CSPHGGETQYF. The CDR3 region has the DNA TGCAGTCCCCACGGTGGAGAGACCCAGTACTTC.

This clonotype was seen at least ten times. J is TRBJ1-1 and V is TRBV5-1, with unresolved D. This CDR3 comprises 14 residues. V was shortened by 2 bases and J by 3 bases, with 11 bases between the two germline ends. Germline CDR1 reads SGHRS; CDR2 reads YFSETQ. CDR3 sequence: CASSLIWGDTEAFF. The DNA of the CDR3 is TGCGCCAGCAGCTTAATTTGGGGAGACACTGAAGCTTTCTTT.

This sequence joins TRBV6-5 and TRBJ2-7; 7 bases are shared with TRBD1. CDR1 is MNHEY, CDR2 SVGAGI, per germline. CDR3 length: 16 amino acids. Trimming took 2 bases from V and 4 from J; bases not matched to a gene: 11. The CDR3 region is CASSYEITGDGYEQYF. CDR3 DNA: TGTGCCAGCAGTTACGAGATAACAGGGGATGGTTACGAGCAGTACTTC.

This clonotype was observed many times. The chain is built from TRBV6-6 and TRBJ2-7; TRBD1 is a possible D gene (6 bases). CDR1 is MNHNY and CDR2 is SVGAGI in the germline V gene (reference sequence). V was cut by 6 bases and J by 2 bases, with 8 bases left in between. The CDR3 totals 12 residues. CDR3 loop: CASRQGTYEQYF. DNA for the CDR3: TGTGCCAGCAGACAGGGAACCTACGAGCAGTACTTC.

This clonotype was observed many times. The chain carries TRBV4-3 and TRBJ2-7, with D uncertain. CDR3 length: 15 residues. The germline gives CDR1 LGHNA, CDR2 YSLEER. Trimming shortened V by 1 base and J by 0 bases, and 10 bases separated the two germline ends. For the CDR3, the DNA is TGCGCCAGCAGCCAAGCGGCGGCTAGCTCCTACGAGCAGTACTTC. This translates into CASSQAAASSYEQYF.

There are many counts of this clonotype. This sequence joins TRBV18 and TRBJ2-3; D might be TRBD2 (5 bases). CDR3 length: 15 amino acids. Germline V gene lookup returns CDR1 KGHSH and CDR2 LQKENI. V was shortened by 0 bases and J by 6 bases, with 13 bases between the two germline ends. The CDR3: CASSPPSRARDTQYF. Written as DNA, the CDR3 is TGTGCCAGCTCACCACCGTCGCGGGCCCGTGATACGCAGTATTTT. The variable domain in full, with the rest retrieved from reference TRBV18 and TRBJ2-3, is NAGVMQNPRHLVRRRGQEARLRCSPMKGHSHVYWYRQLPEEGLKFMVYLQKENIIDESGMPKERFSAEFPKEGPSILRIQQVVRGDSAAYFCASSPPSRARDTQYFGPGTRLTVL.